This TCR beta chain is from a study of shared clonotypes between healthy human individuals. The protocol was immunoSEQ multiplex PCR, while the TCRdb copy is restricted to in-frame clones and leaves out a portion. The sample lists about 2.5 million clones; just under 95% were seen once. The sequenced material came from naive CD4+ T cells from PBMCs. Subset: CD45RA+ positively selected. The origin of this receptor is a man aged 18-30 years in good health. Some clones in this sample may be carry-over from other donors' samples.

CDR3 amino acids: CASSHPWVGYNEQFF. The CDR3, as DNA: TGTGCCAGCAGCCATCCCTGGGTAGGGTACAATGAGCAGTTCTTC. This chain joins TRBV14 and TRBJ2-1; D gene ambiguous. The V end lost 3 bases, the J end lost 4 bases, and 13 bases lay between the germline ends. CDR1 is SGHDN, CDR2 FVKESK, per germline. CDR3 length: 15 residues.